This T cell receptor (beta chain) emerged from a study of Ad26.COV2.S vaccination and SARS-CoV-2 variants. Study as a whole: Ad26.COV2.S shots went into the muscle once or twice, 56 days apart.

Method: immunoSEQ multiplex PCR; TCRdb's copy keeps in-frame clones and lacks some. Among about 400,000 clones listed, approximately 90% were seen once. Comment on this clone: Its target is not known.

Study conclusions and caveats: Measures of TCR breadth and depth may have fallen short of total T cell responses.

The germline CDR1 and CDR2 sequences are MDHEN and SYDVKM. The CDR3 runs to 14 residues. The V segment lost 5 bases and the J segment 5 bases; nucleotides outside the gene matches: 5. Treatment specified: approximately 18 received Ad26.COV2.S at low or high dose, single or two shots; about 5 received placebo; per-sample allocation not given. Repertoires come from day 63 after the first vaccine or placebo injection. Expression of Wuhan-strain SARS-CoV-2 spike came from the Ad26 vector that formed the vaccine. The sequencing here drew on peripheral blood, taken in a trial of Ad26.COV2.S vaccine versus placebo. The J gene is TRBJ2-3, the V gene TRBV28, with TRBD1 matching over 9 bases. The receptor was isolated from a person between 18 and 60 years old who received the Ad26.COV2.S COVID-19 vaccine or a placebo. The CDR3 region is CASSTQGAVDTQYF. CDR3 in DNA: TGTGCCAGCAGTACACAGGGGGCTGTAGATACGCAGTATTTT.